This T cell receptor (beta chain) originates from a study of blood T cell repertoires in COVID-19. Across the study: Sample material is recorded as cDNA or gDNA derived from T cells, B-cell-depleted T cells, or PBMCs.

Clones were read by immunoSEQ multiplex PCR, and TCRdb kept only the in-frame ones, dropping some. This sample has roughly 17,000 clones, with roughly three quarters found just once. This clone was detected only once. The CDR3 length is 14 residues. The V gene lost 9 bases and the J gene lost 2 bases, with 16 bases spanning the gap. Looked up from germline, CDR1 is KGHDR and CDR2 is SFDVKD. The receptor was derived from a man between 60 and 70 years old with active or convalescent COVID-19. Sequencing was done on a sample of peripheral blood. This chain connects TRBV24-1 to TRBJ2-7; D perhaps matches TRBD1 (6 bases). In DNA form, the CDR3 reads TGTGCCACCCAGGGGAGAGGGGGTACCTACGAGCAGTACTTC. This sequence encodes CATQGRGGTYEQYF.